This TCR beta chain was identified in a study of T-cell memory formation after mild COVID-19. Study-wide findings and caveats: Confirmation was lacking for SARS-CoV-2 specificity of second-wave clones that peaked on day 37. Clones shrinking between day 15 and 85 showed a balanced CD4/CD8 split, and those that grew later tilted toward CD4+. A subset of responding clones appeared in pre-infection memory, suggesting cross-reactive memory joined.

The CDR3 has 13 amino acids. CDR1 is MNHEY, CDR2 SMNVEV, per germline (reference sequence). The ends lost 5 bases at V and 6 bases at J; junction bases unmatched: 6. Constant-segment-primed 5'RACE gave TCR alpha and TCR beta cDNA libraries with sample barcodes and UMIs. Each CDR3 protein is one row after TCRdb ran MiXCR on the 5' RACE reads. The table includes around 420,000 distinct CDR3 sequences, roughly 26% detected once. About this clonotype: No antigen is known for it.

The sequence derives from an adult woman who had mild COVID-19 (a few samples of this study predate the infection). Cell type and time point are not known. Sequencing was performed on PBMCs or a T cell subset sorted from them (not recorded which). The J gene is TRBJ2-5, the V gene TRBV27, with TRBD1 identical over 7 bases. The CDR3 protein is CASSRQGMKTQYF. In DNA form, the CDR3 reads TGTGCCAGCAGTCGACAGGGTATGAAGACCCAGTACTTC.